A selection of T cell receptor beta chains follows, all from one sample in a study of graft-versus-host responses after intestinal transplantation. Clones were sequenced by immunoSEQ multiplex PCR, and TCRdb holds only the in-frame ones, with some missing. The sample holds over 80,000 clones, 91% seen once. These receptors' targets are unknown. The specimen comprised unstimulated CD4+ T cells sorted from spleen or lymph node cells, sampled before transplant. The receptors shown here come from a human donor who was the organ donor for an intestinal transplant. Both conserved end residues are part of each CDR3. A D gene is named only where the DNA matches it firmly. Clone size is given for some rows only: seen once, a few or many times, or a class if the clone is expanded.

TRBJ1-2,-,TRBV25-1,-,TGTGCCAGCAGTGGATGGGGGGACTTCGGGGACTATGGCTACACCTTC,CASSGWGDFGDYGYTF
TRBJ2-3,-,TRBV28,-,TGTGCCAGCAGTTTCTTACTCCAGGGCACAGATACGCAGTATTTT,CASSFLLQGTDTQYF
TRBJ2-1,-,TRBV14,-,TGTGCCAGCAGCCAAGAATTAAGGCTGGGGGGCAATGAGCAGTTCTTC,CASSQELRLGGNEQFF
TRBJ2-7,-,TRBV6-5,-,TGTGCCAGCCCCAGGGAGGGGGAGAGGTCCTACGAGCAGTACTTC,CASPREGERSYEQYF
TRBJ2-7,-,TRBV4-2,TRBD1,TGTGCCAGCAGCCAGGAAGGACAGGGACGCGAGCAGTACTTC,CASSQEGQGREQYF
TRBJ1-2,-,TRBV7-9,-,TGTGCCAGCAGCCAACAGGGTAATGAAGGCTACACCTTC,CASSQQGNEGYTF
TRBJ2-5,-,TRBV6-4,-,TGTGCCAGCAGTCGTGAGAGGGGGGAGACCCAGTACTTC,CASSRERGETQYF
TRBJ1-4,-,TRBV18,TRBD1,TGTGCCAGCTCACCACGCCGGACAGGGGTCGATGAAAAACTGTTTTTT,CASSPRRTGVDEKLFF
TRBJ1-2,-,TRBV27,-,TGTGCCAGCAGTTTCACCTCTTTCGGGTACTATGGCTACACCTTC,CASSFTSFGYYGYTF
TRBJ1-5,-,TRBV30,TRBD1,TGTGCCTGGAGACAGGGGGCCCGGCAGCCCCAGCATTTT,CAWRQGARQPQHF
TRBJ1-5,-,TRBV6-1,-,TGTGCCAGCAGTGAAGCGAGTCAGCCCCAGCATTTT,CASSEASQPQHF
TRBJ2-5,-,TRBV7-9,-,TGTGCCAGCAGCTTACTGACAGACCCCCAAGAGACCCAGTACTTC,CASSLLTDPQETQYF
TRBJ1-1,-,TRBV9,-,TGTGCCAGCAGCGCGGCGGGGGGCGTAGGACAAGCTTTCTTT,CASSAAGGVGQAFF
TRBJ2-5,-,TRBV7-8,TRBD1,TGTGCCAGCAGTCTTTCCATACTGAGACAGGGAGAGACCCAGTACTTC,CASSLSILRQGETQYF
TRBJ1-2,-,TRBV27,-,TGTGCCAGCAGTCCTCTCGGACAGTATGGCTACACCTTC,CASSPLGQYGYTF
TRBJ1-1,-,TRBV7-8,TRBD1,TGTGCCAGCAGCACCCCAGGGGGCGCGGACACTGAAGCTTTCTTT,CASSTPGGADTEAFF
TRBJ1-4,-,TRBV5-8,-,TGTGCCAGCAGCTTGACAGGAGTGGAAAAACTGTTTTTT,CASSLTGVEKLFF
TRBJ1-4,-,TRBV7-9,TRBD1,TGTGCCAGCAGCGACCCCAGGGACAGGGGGGCTAATGAAAAACTGTTTTTT,CASSDPRDRGANEKLFF
TRBJ1-4,-,TRBV5-4,-,TGTGCCAGCAGCCCTCAGGGAGGGGGGATTATGAATGAAAAACTGTTTTTT,CASSPQGGGIMNEKLFF
TRBJ2-4,-,TRBV6-5,TRBD2,TGTGCCAGCAGCTCCGCTAGCGGGGGATACATTCAGTACTTC,CASSSASGGYIQYF
TRBJ1-5,-,TRBV15,TRBD1,TGTGCCACCAGAGACCGGGACAGGCCATATAGCAATCAGCCCCAGCATTTT,CATRDRDRPYSNQPQHF
TRBJ2-1,-,TRBV29-1,TRBD2,TGCAGCGTTGAAGATCTTCAACTAGCGGGGGGTATTAGCTCCTACAATGAGCAGTTCTTC,CSVEDLQLAGGISSYNEQFF
TRBJ1-3,-,TRBV7-3,-,TGTGCCAGCAGCTCGTTGCCCCGACAGGTCCTGGGGTCTGGAAACACCATATATTTT,CASSSLPRQVLGSGNTIYF
TRBJ1-6,-,TRBV11-1,TRBD1,TGTGCCAGCAGCTTTGGGACAGGGGTTTCACCCCTCCACTTT,CASSFGTGVSPLHF
TRBJ2-7,-,TRBV5-1,-,TGCGCCAGCAGCTACAGAGACGAGCAGTACTTC,CASSYRDEQYF
TRBJ2-7,-,TRBV4-2,-,TGTGCCAGCAGCCTCAGCGCGCGGGACAGCTCCTACGAGCAGTACTTC,CASSLSARDSSYEQYF
TRBJ1-6,-,TRBV27,TRBD1,TGTGCCAGCAGTTTATTGCAGGGGGGAACTGGGCGGCGTTCACCCCTCCACTTT,CASSLLQGGTGRRSPLHF
TRBJ1-6,-,TRBV7-3,TRBD1,TGTGCCAGCAGCCGATCTACAGGGGACGGTTCACCCCTCCACTTT,CASSRSTGDGSPLHF
TRBJ1-5,-,TRBV28,-,TGTGCCAGCAGTTTAGGGTCCAGGGAAGATCAGCCCCAGCATTTT,CASSLGSREDQPQHF
TRBJ2-1,-,TRBV27,TRBD1,TGTGCCAGCATCCCGGGAAGGGGGCTCTACAATGAGCAGTTCTTC,CASIPGRGLYNEQFF
TRBJ1-2,few,TRBV5-1,-,TGCGCCAGCAGCTTGACCAGGGGCTATGGCTACACCTTC,CASSLTRGYGYTF
TRBJ2-7,-,TRBV7-2,-,TGTGCCAGCAGCTTTATGTCTTACGAGCAGTACTTC,CASSFMSYEQYF
TRBJ2-3,-,TRBV4-2,TRBD2,TGTGCCAGCAGCCTAGGGGGACTAGCGGTTACAGATACGCAGTATTTT,CASSLGGLAVTDTQYF
TRBJ2-5,-,TRBV28,-,TGTGCCAGCAGTCCAACAGGGTGGGGCCAAGAGACCCAGTACTTC,CASSPTGWGQETQYF
TRBJ2-2,-,TRBV7-3,TRBD2,TGTGCCAGCAGTTCAACTAGCGGGGGGTTCACCGGGGAGCTGTTTTTT,CASSSTSGGFTGELFF
TRBJ2-7,once,TRBV29-1,-,TGCAGCGTGATAAGGGGGGGGACAATTTACTACGAGCAGTACTTC,CSVIRGGTIYYEQYF
TRBJ2-7,-,TRBV6-6,-,TGTGCCAGCAGTTACTCCCAGGGGATTACCTACGAGCAGTACTTC,CASSYSQGITYEQYF
TRBJ2-1,-,TRBV29-1,TRBD2,TGCAGCGCCAGAAACCGACTAGCGGACCACAATGAGCAGTTCTTC,CSARNRLADHNEQFF
TRBJ1-2,-,TRBV6-5,-,TGTGCCAGCAGTGAAAGAGGCAGGGATGGCTACACCTTC,CASSERGRDGYTF